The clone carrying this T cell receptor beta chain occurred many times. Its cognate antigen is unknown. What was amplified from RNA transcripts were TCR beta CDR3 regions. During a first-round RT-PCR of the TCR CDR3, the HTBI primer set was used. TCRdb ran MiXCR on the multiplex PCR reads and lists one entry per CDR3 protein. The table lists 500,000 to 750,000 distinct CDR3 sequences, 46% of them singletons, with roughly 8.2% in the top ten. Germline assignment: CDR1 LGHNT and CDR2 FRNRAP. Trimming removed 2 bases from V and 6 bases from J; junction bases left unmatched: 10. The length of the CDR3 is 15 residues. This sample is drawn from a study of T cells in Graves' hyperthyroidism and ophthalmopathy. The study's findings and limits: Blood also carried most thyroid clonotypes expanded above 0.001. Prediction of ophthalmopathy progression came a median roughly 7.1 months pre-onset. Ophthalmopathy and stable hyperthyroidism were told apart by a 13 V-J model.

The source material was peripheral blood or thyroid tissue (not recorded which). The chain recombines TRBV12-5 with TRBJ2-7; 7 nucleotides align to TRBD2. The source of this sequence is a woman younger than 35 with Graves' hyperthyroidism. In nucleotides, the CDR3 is TGTGCTAGTGGTTTGACTGGCGGGAGTCGGGGCGAGCAGTACTTC. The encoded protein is CASGLTGGSRGEQYF.